This TCR beta chain originates from a study of T-cell memory formation after mild COVID-19. Overall study context: For the most part, TCR clusters were specific to one donor.

TCRdb redid the calling of the 5' RACE reads with MiXCR, one entry per CDR3 protein. The sample gives 150,000 to 200,000 distinct CDR3 sequences, 16% of which show up once; about 2% is in the top ten. Study results and limitations: The pre-infection memory compartment contained some responding clones, suggesting cross-reactive memory joined. Most CD4+ clones that shrank were in CM and EM, while CD8+ ones turned up in EMRA.

The CDR3 loop spans 15 amino acids. V lost 4 bases, J lost 5 bases, and 15 bases lay in between. Germline V CDR1 and CDR2: KGHDR, SFDVKD. This clonotype was detected a few times. Its specificity is unknown. The receptor's source is an adult woman who had mild COVID-19 (a few samples of this study predate the infection). Cell type and time point are not known. Sequencing was performed on PBMCs or a T cell subset sorted from them (not recorded which). The chain has TRBV24-1 and TRBJ2-3; possibly TRBD1 or TRBD2 for D (5 bases each). CDR3 in amino acids: CATSEETGTGDTQYF. The CDR3 nucleotides are TGTGCCACCAGTGAGGAGACCGGGACGGGAGATACGCAGTATTTT.